This entry features one TCR beta chain sequence. Antigen unknown. The data stem from a study of T cell responses to AZD1222 COVID-19 vaccine. Study-level points and caveats: Baseline seropositivity characterized only six or seven AZD1222 recipients. Unmutated variant regions reportedly attract nearly half of all spike-specific TCRs.

Clones were read by immunoSEQ multiplex PCR, and TCRdb kept only the in-frame ones, dropping some. Of 100,000 to 150,000 clones detected, about 87% appear once; the ten largest clones hold 4% to 4.5%. This receptor was obtained from an adult in good health. Material: peripheral blood, obtained on day 0 of AZD1222 vaccination.

The CDR3 reads CASSPLAGADNEQFF. Written as DNA, the CDR3 is TGTGCCAGCAGTCCCTTAGCGGGAGCCGACAATGAGCAGTTCTTC. This chain joins TRBV28 and TRBJ2-1; the match to TRBD2 covers 9 bases. The germline V gene has CDR1 MDHEN and CDR2 SYDVKM. CDR3 length equals 15 residues. V gave up 5 bases and J gave up 5 bases; unmatched junction bases: 7. The full variable domain, completed using reference TRBV28 and TRBJ2-1, is DVKVTQSSRYLVKRTGEKVFLECVQDMDHENMFWYRQDPGLGLRLIYFSYDVKMKEKGDIPEGYSVSREKKERFSLILESASTNQTSMYLCASSPLAGADNEQFFGPGTRLTVL.